The 17 T cell receptor beta chains given below trace back to one sample, sequenced in a study of OX40 agonist ivuxolimab in advanced cancers. Clones were read by immunoSEQ multiplex PCR, and TCRdb kept only the in-frame ones, dropping some. The data hold 70,000 to 80,000 clones, with 88% observed a single time. Sample: CD4+ or CD8+ T cells sorted from blood, taken in a trial of the OX40 agonist ivuxolimab. Every receptor here comes from an adult with an advanced solid tumor such as melanoma, head and neck, liver or kidney cancer.

This chain uses TRBV28 with TRBJ1-1, with 7 bases identical to TRBD1. The CDR3 runs to 14 residues. J gave up 0 bases and V 6 bases, and 4 bases lay outside the gene matches. Germline V lookup: CDR1 MDHEN, CDR2 SYDVKM. CDR3: CASRGGDLNTEAFF. CDR3 coding DNA: TGTGCCAGCAGAGGGGGCGATTTGAACACTGAAGCTTTCTTT.

The table lists this clone with a few counts. The rearrangement uses TRBV18 and TRBJ1-2, with D perhaps TRBD1 (6 bases). Trimming removed 3 bases at V and 6 bases at J, with 8 bases between. Per germline, CDR1 KGHSH and CDR2 LQKENI. The CDR3 length is 12 residues. CDR3 region: CASSPNRDGYTF. CDR3 DNA sequence: TGTGCCAGCTCACCGAACAGGGATGGCTACACCTTC.

This clone was counted once. CDR3 DNA: TGTGCCAGTAAGGGGGGGAGCTCCTACAATGAGCAGTTCTTC. Its translation: CASKGGSSYNEQFF. The chain employs TRBV19 and TRBJ2-1; the D gene is possibly TRBD2 (7 bases). The CDR3 is 14 amino acids. The V and J ends lost 7 bases and 0 bases respectively, with 10 bases between them. CDR1 and CDR2 (germline): LNHDA, SQIVND (reference sequence).

The CDR3 loop reads CASSQDQKSGTEAFF. The CDR3 nucleotides are TGCGCCAGCAGCCAAGATCAAAAGTCGGGCACTGAAGCTTTCTTT. The chain combines TRBV4-1 with TRBJ1-1; D unresolved. From germline, CDR1 is MGHRA and CDR2 YSYEKL. This CDR3 has 15 residues. V was shortened by 0 bases and J by 4 bases, with 12 bases between the two germline ends.

This chain joins TRBV6-5 and TRBJ2-7; 7 bases line up with TRBD1. The germline V gene encodes CDR1 MNHEY and CDR2 SVGAGI. This CDR3 is built from 16 residues. V trimming: 0 bases; J trimming: 2 bases; junction bases outside the gene matches: 7. The CDR3 loop is CASSYSGTVLTYEQYF. CDR3 DNA: TGTGCCAGCAGTTACTCTGGGACAGTGCTGACCTACGAGCAGTACTTC.

The chain has TRBV18 and TRBJ2-3, with D possibly called TRBD1 or TRBD2 (5 bases each). The CDR3 spans 15 residues. Per germline, CDR1 KGHSH and CDR2 LQKENI. The V gene lost 0 bases and the J gene lost 0 bases, with 7 bases spanning the gap. Here the CDR3 reads CASSPPGVSTDTQYF. CDR3 bases: TGTGCCAGCTCACCACCGGGGGTTAGCACAGATACGCAGTATTTT.

The chain has TRBV6-6 and TRBJ2-1, with 9 bases that match TRBD2. The CDR3 covers 13 residues. The germline gives CDR1 MNHNY, CDR2 SVGAGI (reference sequence). The ends lost 6 bases at V and 7 bases at J; junction bases unmatched: 4. Here the CDR3 reads CASRGTSRNEQFF. As DNA, the CDR3 is TGTGCCAGCAGGGGGACTAGCCGTAATGAGCAGTTCTTC.

This chain connects TRBV5-1 to TRBJ2-3, with a possible D match to TRBD1 (5 bases). V was shortened by 4 bases and J by 3 bases, with 9 bases between the two germline ends. Germline assignment: CDR1 SGHRS and CDR2 YFSETQ. CDR3 length equals 13 residues. CDR3 DNA sequence: TGCGCCAGCAGCCATTCAGGGACAGATACGCAGTATTTT. Its translation is CASSHSGTDTQYF.

The table lists this clone with a count of one. The V gene is TRBV5-1, the J gene TRBJ2-5; 10 bases fit TRBD1. Germline CDR1 reads SGHRS; CDR2 reads YFSETQ. Losses at the gene ends were 4 bases for V and 5 bases for J; bases not matched to a gene: 14. The CDR3 runs 17 residues. CDR3 sequence (DNA): TGCGCCAGCAGCCCTGGGGGACAGGGGATCTCAGGGGAGACCCAGTACTTC. Residues: CASSPGGQGISGETQYF.

The V gene is TRBV5-1, the J gene TRBJ2-5; D not certain. Germline CDR1 and CDR2: SGHRS and YFSETQ. V gave up 7 bases and J gave up 4 bases, with 20 bases separating them. CDR3 length: 15 amino acids. The CDR3 DNA is TGCGCCAGCCGACTTCGGTTTCGGGTGGGAGAGACCCAGTACTTC. Residues: CASRLRFRVGETQYF.

The V and J genes are TRBV18 and TRBJ1-1, with 7 bases aligning to TRBD1. V was clipped by 5 bases and J by 1 base; unmatched bases: 7. CDR3 length: 15 amino acids. In germline, CDR1 is KGHSH, CDR2 LQKENI. For the CDR3, the DNA is TGTGCCAGCTCATCCTCCGGGACAGCGAACACTGAAGCTTTCTTT. This gives the protein CASSSSGTANTEAFF.

This clone has only a few counts. The genes are TRBV7-2 and TRBJ1-1; D not resolved. V shed 1 base and J shed 10 bases, with 10 bases lying between them. The CDR3 totals 12 residues. CDR1 is SGHTA and CDR2 is FQGNSA in the germline V gene. CDR3 protein: CASSLGLSSAFF. In DNA, the CDR3 is TGTGCCAGCAGCTTAGGCCTTTCGTCAGCTTTCTTT.

Written as DNA, the CDR3 is TGTGCCAGCAGCGTAGCGACAGGAATGCGTACCGGGGAGCTGTTTTTT. Its protein product is CASSVATGMRTGELFF. The gene calls are TRBV9 and TRBJ2-2, with TRBD1 as a possible D gene (6 bases). The V end lost 0 bases, the J end lost 5 bases, and 14 bases lay between the germline ends. CDR3 length: 16 residues. In germline, CDR1 is SGDLS, CDR2 YYNGEE.

V and J are TRBV7-2 and TRBJ2-5; tentative D call: TRBD2 (5 bases). CDR3 length: 15 residues. Trimming left V 5 bases short and J 2 bases short, with 15 bases between. Germline V gives CDR1 SGHTA, CDR2 FQGNSA. The CDR3: CASSPDGLRQETQYF. The DNA of the CDR3 is TGTGCCAGCAGCCCCGACGGACTTCGGCAAGAGACCCAGTACTTC.

This clone was seen at least ten times. This chain's CDR3 is CASSRNEAGLAGISEQYF. The CDR3 DNA reads TGTGCCAGCAGCCGAAACGAAGCGGGACTAGCGGGAATCTCCGAGCAGTACTTC. This rearrangement joins TRBV7-2 to TRBJ2-7, with 13 nucleotides matching TRBD2. This CDR3 is built from 18 residues. CDR1 and CDR2 from the germline V gene are SGHTA and FQGNSA. With 5 bases clipped from V and 6 bases from J, the junction kept 16 bases outside the gene matches.

This clone was counted only a few times. The genes are TRBV6-6 and TRBJ2-1; 10 bases agree with TRBD2. The CDR3 covers 15 residues. V was pared by 4 bases and J by 5 bases, with 5 bases of the junction left unmatched. The germline gives CDR1 MNHNY, CDR2 SVGAGI (reference sequence). CDR3 residues: CASSFGGLANNEQFF. Written as DNA, the CDR3 is TGTGCCAGCAGTTTTGGGGGACTAGCGAACAATGAGCAGTTCTTC.

V gene TRBV5-4 combines with J gene TRBJ2-5, with D perhaps matching TRBD1 or TRBD2 (6 bases each). The germline CDR1 and CDR2 sequences are SGHNT and YYREEE (reference sequence). Between the trimmed V and J ends, which lost 0 bases and 5 bases, there was a span of 11 bases. The CDR3 contains 14 residues. DNA for the CDR3: TGTGCCAGCAGCTTGGCCGGGGGCGGGGAGACCCAGTACTTC. Translation: CASSLAGGGETQYF.